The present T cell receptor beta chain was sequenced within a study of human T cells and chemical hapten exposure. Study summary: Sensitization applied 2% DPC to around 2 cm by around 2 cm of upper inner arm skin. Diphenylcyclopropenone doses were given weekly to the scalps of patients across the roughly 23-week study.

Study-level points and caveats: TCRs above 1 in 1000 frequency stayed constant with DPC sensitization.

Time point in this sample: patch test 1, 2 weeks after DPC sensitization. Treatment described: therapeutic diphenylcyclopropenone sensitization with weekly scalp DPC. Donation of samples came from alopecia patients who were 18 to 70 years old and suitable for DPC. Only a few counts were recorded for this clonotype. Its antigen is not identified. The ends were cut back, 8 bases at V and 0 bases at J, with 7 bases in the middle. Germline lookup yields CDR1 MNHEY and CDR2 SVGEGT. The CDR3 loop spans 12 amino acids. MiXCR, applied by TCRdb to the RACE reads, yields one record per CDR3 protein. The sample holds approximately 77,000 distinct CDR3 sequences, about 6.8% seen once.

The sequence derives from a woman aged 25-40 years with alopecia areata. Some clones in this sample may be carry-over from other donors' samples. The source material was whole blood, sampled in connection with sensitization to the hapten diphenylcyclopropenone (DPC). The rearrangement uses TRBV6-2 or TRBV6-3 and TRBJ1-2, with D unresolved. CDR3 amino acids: CASSAANYGYTF. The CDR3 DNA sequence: TGTGCCAGCTCGGCCGCTAACTATGGCTACACCTTC.